This TCR beta chain was observed in a study of T cell changes during pregnancy in multiple sclerosis. TCRdb's copy holds only in-frame clones and misses some; the assay was immunoSEQ multiplex PCR. The repertoire includes around 50,000 clones, more than 75% of them detected once, and approximately 5.3% sits in the top ten. The trim removed 7 bases at V and 5 bases at J, leaving 12 bases unmatched. This CDR3 has 15 amino acids. CDR1 and CDR2 from the germline V gene are MDHEN and SYDVKM. The source material was peripheral blood from another person, used as feeder cells. This receptor was taken from a human donor whose cells served as feeder cells for cultures in a pregnancy study. This rearrangement joins TRBV28 to TRBJ1-1, with 8 bases fitting TRBD1. The CDR3 DNA is TGTGCCAGCACCCTCCTGGACAGGGTGAGGACTGAAGCTTTCTTT. This codes for CASTLLDRVRTEAFF.